A single sample is the source of the 16 T cell receptor beta chains below, sequenced in a study of cytomegalovirus exposure and HLA in healthy donors (TCRdb year 2017). Library construction relied on the immunoSEQ multiplex PCR assay. The table comes from immuneACCESS by way of TCRdb, which keeps in-frame sequences with V and J called. Part of the clones is missing from these tables; in studies checked, under half for an unresolved V gene and the rest for unknown reasons. The sample table shows 250,000 to 300,000 clones, and 65% to 90% are seen once. The ten top clones hold approximately 1% of the sample. Sequences were obtained from PBMCs. These receptors originate from a woman under 30 in good health and CMV-seronegative.

The chain carries TRBV7-6 and TRBJ2-6; 7 nucleotides line up with TRBD2. Trimming took 1 base from V and 2 from J; bases not matched to a gene: 11. Germline CDR1 is SGHVS and CDR2 is FNYEAQ. The CDR3 has 19 amino acids. The CDR3 protein is CASSLEAEAGVAGANVLTF. The CDR3 coding sequence is TGTGCCAGCAGCTTAGAGGCGGAGGCGGGAGTAGCTGGGGCCAACGTCCTGACTTTC.

The count of this clone is one. The chain links TRBV7-8 to TRBJ1-3, with D perhaps matching TRBD1 (5 bases). The ends were cut back, 4 bases at V and 2 bases at J, with 12 bases in the middle. This CDR3 is built from 15 residues. The germline V gene encodes CDR1 SGHVS and CDR2 FQNEAQ. The CDR3 bases are TGTGCCAGCAGCTCGACAGCTGGCCCTGGAAACACCATATATTTT. Amino acid sequence: CASSSTAGPGNTIYF.

The CDR3, as DNA: TGCGCCAGCAGCCAAGAATGGGGCGTCGAGAACTACGAGCAGTACTTC. This encodes CASSQEWGVENYEQYF. The chain has TRBV4-1 and TRBJ2-7; D perhaps matches TRBD1 (5 bases). Germline V gene data show CDR1 as MGHRA and CDR2 as YSYEKL. V was shortened by 0 bases and J by 3 bases, with 15 bases between the two germline ends. CDR3 length: 16 residues.

The chain employs TRBV7-2 and TRBJ1-4; possible D gene TRBD1, 5 bases. The germline CDR1 and CDR2 sequences are SGHTA and FQGNSA. This CDR3 region has 13 residues. V gave up 4 bases and J gave up 7 bases, with 10 bases separating them. The CDR3 here is CASSWRGGEKLFF. DNA for the CDR3: TGTGCCAGCAGCTGGCGGGGGGGTGAAAAACTGTTTTTT. The variable domain in full, with the rest retrieved from reference TRBV7-2 and TRBJ1-4, is GAGVSQSPSNKVTEKGKDVELRCDPISGHTALYWYRQSLGQGLEFLIYFQGNSAPDKSGLPSDRFSAERTGGSVSTLTIQRTQQEDSAVYLCASSWRGGEKLFFGSGTQLSVL.

The gene calls are TRBV2 and TRBJ2-3, with D unresolved. CDR1 is SNHLY and CDR2 is FYNNEI in the germline V gene. V was trimmed by 7 bases and J by 12 bases, leaving 8 bases between them. The CDR3 is 9 residues long. The CDR3 nucleotides read TGTGCCAGCAACACAGATCAGTATTTT. This translates into CASNTDQYF.

The rearrangement links TRBV5-4 to TRBJ2-2; TRBD2 agrees at 7 bases. V was clipped by 4 bases and J by 0 bases; unmatched bases: 6. Per germline, CDR1 SGHNT and CDR2 YYREEE (reference sequence). The CDR3 is made up of 16 amino acids. CDR3 bases: TGTGCCAGCAGCCCGACTAGCCCCACGAACACCGGGGAGCTGTTTTTT. Protein: CASSPTSPTNTGELFF.

This clone was counted a single time. The V call is TRBV5-1, the J call TRBJ2-1, with 9 bases that match TRBD1. The V and J ends lost 0 bases and 2 bases, in that order; junction bases with no gene match: 0. Germline loops: CDR1 SGHRS, CDR2 YFSETQ. This CDR3 has 15 residues. This CDR3 is CASSLGQGAYNEQFF. CDR3 coding DNA: TGCGCCAGCAGCTTGGGACAGGGGGCCTACAATGAGCAGTTCTTC.

V gene TRBV27 combines with J gene TRBJ2-2; D is perhaps TRBD1 (6 bases). Germline-derived CDR1 and CDR2 are MNHEY and SMNVEV (reference sequence). The germline V and J ends were trimmed by 4 bases and 3 bases, with 12 bases remaining between them. The CDR3 sequence is 15 residues long. As DNA, the CDR3 is TGTGCCAGCAGTTCCGCAGGGGTCGACACCGGGGAGCTGTTTTTT. Translation: CASSSAGVDTGELFF.

J is TRBJ1-5 and V is TRBV4-3; no clear D gene. V was clipped by 4 bases and J by 7 bases, with 17 bases between them. This CDR3 has 15 amino acids. Germline loops: CDR1 LGHNA, CDR2 YSLEER. The CDR3 sequence: CASSPERGLRQPQHF. The CDR3 region has the DNA TGCGCCAGCAGCCCCGAACGGGGTTTGAGGCAGCCCCAGCATTTT.

The genes are TRBV5-1 and TRBJ2-7; 11 bases line up with TRBD2. This CDR3 contains 17 residues. Germline V gene data show CDR1 as SGHRS and CDR2 as YFSETQ. Germline trimming cut 2 bases from V and 6 bases from J; bases unmatched to any gene: 13. In DNA form, the CDR3 reads TGCGCCAGCAGCTTCGCGGGACTAGCGGTGGGGTGGGGCGAGCAGTACTTC. It translates to CASSFAGLAVGWGEQYF.

The chain has TRBV4-1 and TRBJ2-5, with a tentative D call TRBD1 (6 bases). Germline CDR1 is MGHRA and CDR2 is YSYEKL. The V gene lost 3 bases and the J gene lost 4 bases, with 15 bases spanning the gap. The CDR3 has 15 residues. In DNA, the CDR3 is TGCGCCAGCAGCCAGAGCAGGGGCGACCCAGAGACCCAGTACTTC. It yields the protein CASSQSRGDPETQYF.

The chain uses TRBV7-3 and TRBJ1-6; 7 positions agree with TRBD1. The V gene's germline CDR1 is SGHTA and CDR2 FQGTGA. This CDR3 contains 14 residues. V trimming: 5 bases; J trimming: 8 bases; junction bases outside the gene matches: 6. The CDR3 protein is CASSRTGDDSPLHF. As DNA, the CDR3 is TGTGCCAGCAGCCGTACAGGGGATGATTCACCCCTCCACTTT. The whole variable domain, remainder taken from reference TRBV7-3 and TRBJ1-6, is GAGVSQTPSNKVTEKGKYVELRCDPISGHTALYWYRQSLGQGPEFLIYFQGTGAADDSGLPNDRFFAVRPEGSVSTLKIQRTERGDSAVYLCASSRTGDDSPLHFGNGTRLTVT.

The V gene is TRBV5-1, the J gene TRBJ2-7, with TRBD2 identical over 8 bases. The junction had 1 base not matched to a gene; V was cut back by 2 bases and J by 6 bases. Germline-derived CDR1 and CDR2 are SGHRS and YFSETQ. This CDR3 has 12 residues. The CDR3 DNA reads TGCGCCAGCAGCTTCGCGGGAGGCGAGCAGTACTTC. It yields the protein CASSFAGGEQYF.

The V and J genes are TRBV15 and TRBJ1-5; TRBD1 matches 7 bases. Looked up from germline, CDR1 is LNHNV and CDR2 is YYDKDF (reference sequence). CDR3 size: 15 residues. With 1 base clipped from V and 2 bases from J, the junction kept 2 bases outside the gene matches. The CDR3 protein is CATSRAGQGNQPQHF. The DNA for the CDR3 is TGTGCCACCAGCAGAGCCGGACAGGGCAATCAGCCCCAGCATTTT. Together with reference TRBV15 and TRBJ1-5, the CDR3 gives the full variable domain: DAMVIQNPRYQVTQFGKPVTLSCSQTLNHNVMYWYQQKSSQAPKLLFHYYDKDFNNEADTPDNFQSRRPNTSFCFLDIRSPGLGDTAMYLCATSRAGQGNQPQHFGDGTRLSIL.

The V and J genes are TRBV10-3 and TRBJ1-4; the D gene is possibly TRBD1 (5 bases). The CDR3 is 15 amino acids. Per the germline V gene, CDR1 is ENHRY and CDR2 is SYGVKD. The V gene lost 0 bases and the J gene lost 10 bases, with 15 bases spanning the gap. The CDR3 region has the DNA TGTGCCATCAGTGAGTCGAAGGGAATTACAGGAAAACTGTTTTTT. Protein: CAISESKGITGKLFF.

This chain joins TRBV27 and TRBJ2-1; 13 bases align to TRBD2. The CDR3 has 13 amino acids. V shed 6 bases and J 8 bases; nucleotides not matched to a gene: 1. CDR1 and CDR2 from the germline V gene are MNHEY and SMNVEV (reference sequence). The CDR3 reads CASRTSGRDEQFF. The CDR3 nucleotides read TGTGCCAGCAGAACTAGCGGGAGGGATGAGCAGTTCTTC.